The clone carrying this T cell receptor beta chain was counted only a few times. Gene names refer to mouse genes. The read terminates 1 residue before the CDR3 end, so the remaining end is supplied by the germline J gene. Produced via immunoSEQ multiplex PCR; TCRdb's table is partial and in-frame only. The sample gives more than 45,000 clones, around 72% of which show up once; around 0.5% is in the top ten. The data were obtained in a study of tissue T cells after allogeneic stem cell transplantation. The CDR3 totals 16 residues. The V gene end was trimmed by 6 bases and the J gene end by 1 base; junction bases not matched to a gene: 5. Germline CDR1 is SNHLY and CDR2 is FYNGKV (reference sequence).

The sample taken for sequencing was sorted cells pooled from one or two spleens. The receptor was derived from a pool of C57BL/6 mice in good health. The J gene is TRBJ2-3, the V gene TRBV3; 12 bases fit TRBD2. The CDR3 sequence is CASRPGLGGRAETLYF. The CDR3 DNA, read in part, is TGTGCCAGCAGGCCGGGACTGGGGGGTCGTGCAGAAACGCTGTAT.